The entry that follows covers one TCR beta chain sequence. V was clipped by 6 bases and J by 2 bases; unmatched bases: 9. In germline, CDR1 is MNHEY, CDR2 SVGAGI. This CDR3 contains 15 residues. The data originate from a study of blood T cell repertoires in COVID-19. Study information: COVID-19 samples collected from the United States, Italy and Spain covered acute and convalescent phases. PBMCs, B-cell-depleted T cells, or T cells provided the cDNA or gDNA that made up the material.

Authors' data handling: The assay estimated nucleated cells by amplifying reference gene primers. The protocol was immunoSEQ multiplex PCR, while the TCRdb copy is restricted to in-frame clones and leaves out a portion. V, J and clone size are those of that table, while D and trimming were read from the DNA. The sample has tens of thousands of clones, roughly 80% seen once. The gene calls are TRBV6-5 and TRBJ1-1, with 7 nucleotides matching TRBD1. This receptor was taken from a man aged 70-80 years with acute or convalescent COVID-19. The source material was peripheral blood. In DNA form, the CDR3 reads TGTGCCAGCAGATCTAGGACAGGCCCTAACACTGAAGCTTTCTTT. Its translation: CASRSRTGPNTEAFF.